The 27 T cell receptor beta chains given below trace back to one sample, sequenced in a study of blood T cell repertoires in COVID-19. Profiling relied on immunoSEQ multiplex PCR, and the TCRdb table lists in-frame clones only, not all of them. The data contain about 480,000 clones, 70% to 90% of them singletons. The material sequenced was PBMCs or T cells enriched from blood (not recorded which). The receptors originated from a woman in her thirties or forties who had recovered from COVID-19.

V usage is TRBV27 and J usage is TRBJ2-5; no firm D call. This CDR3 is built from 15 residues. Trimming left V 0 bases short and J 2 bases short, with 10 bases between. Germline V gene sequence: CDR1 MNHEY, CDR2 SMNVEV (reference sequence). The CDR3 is CASSLSSGRQETQYF. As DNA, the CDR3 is TGTGCCAGCAGTTTATCCAGTGGGCGACAAGAGACCCAGTACTTC.

The chain's CDR3 is CASSYAENNSPLHF. The CDR3 DNA reads TGTGCCAGCAGTTACGCAGAAAATAATTCACCCCTCCACTTT. The chain employs TRBV6-5 and TRBJ1-6; D call uncertain. Trimming removed 2 bases from V and 5 bases from J, with 7 bases in between. Germline V gives CDR1 MNHEY, CDR2 SVGAGI. CDR3 length equals 14 residues.

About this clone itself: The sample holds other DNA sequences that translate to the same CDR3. CDR3 protein: CASSYSLGGNTEAFF. Here the CDR3 DNA reads TGTGCCAGCAGTTACTCGCTAGGGGGTAATACTGAAGCTTTCTTT. The V call is TRBV6-5, the J call TRBJ1-1; perhaps TRBD1 as D (6 bases). CDR1 is MNHEY, CDR2 SVGAGI, per germline. The CDR3 covers 15 residues. Trimming took off 0 bases at V and 5 bases at J, with 13 bases between the two ends.

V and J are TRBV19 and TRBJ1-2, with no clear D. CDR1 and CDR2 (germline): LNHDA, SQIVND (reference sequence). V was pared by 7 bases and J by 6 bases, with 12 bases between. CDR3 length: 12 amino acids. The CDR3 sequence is CASTDTGDGYTF. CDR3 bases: TGTGCCAGTACTGACACCGGGGATGGCTACACCTTC. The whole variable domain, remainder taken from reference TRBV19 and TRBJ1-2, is DGGITQSPKYLFRKEGQNVTLSCEQNLNHDAMYWYRQDPGQGLRLIYYSQIVNDFQKGDIAEGYSVSREKKESFPLTVTSAQKNPTAFYLCASTDTGDGYTFGSGTRLTVV.

CDR3 residues: CSVDRGRTGNTIYF. CDR3 in DNA: TGCAGCGTCGACAGGGGGCGAACTGGAAACACCATATATTTT. The V call is TRBV29-1, the J call TRBJ1-3; 10 positions agree with TRBD1. CDR3 size: 14 residues. J lost 2 bases, V lost 6 bases, and 4 bases had no gene match. Germline CDR1 and CDR2: SQVTM and ANQGSEA. Complete variable domain (other parts from reference TRBV29-1 and TRBJ1-3): SAVISQKPSRDICQRGTSLTIQCQVDSQVTMMFWYRQQPGQSLTLIATANQGSEATYESGFVIDKFPISRPNLTFSTLTVSNMSPEDSSIYLCSVDRGRTGNTIYFGEGSWLTVV.

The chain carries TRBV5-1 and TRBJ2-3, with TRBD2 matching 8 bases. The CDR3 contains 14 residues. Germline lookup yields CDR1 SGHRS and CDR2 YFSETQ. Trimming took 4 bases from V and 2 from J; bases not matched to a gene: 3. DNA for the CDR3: TGCGCCAGCAGCCGGGAGGGGCACACAGATACGCAGTATTTT. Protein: CASSREGHTDTQYF. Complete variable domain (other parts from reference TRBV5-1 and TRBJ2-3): KAGVTQTPRYLIKTRGQQVTLSCSPISGHRSVSWYQQTPGQGLQFLFEYFSETQRNKGNFPGRFSGRQFSNSRSEMNVSTLELGDSALYLCASSREGHTDTQYFGPGTRLTVL.

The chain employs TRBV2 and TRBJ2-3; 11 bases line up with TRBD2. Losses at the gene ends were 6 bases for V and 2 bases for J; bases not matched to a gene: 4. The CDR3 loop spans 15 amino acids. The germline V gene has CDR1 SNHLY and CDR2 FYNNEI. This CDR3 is CASRGGLADTDTQYF. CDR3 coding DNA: TGTGCCAGCAGGGGGGGACTAGCGGACACAGATACGCAGTATTTT.

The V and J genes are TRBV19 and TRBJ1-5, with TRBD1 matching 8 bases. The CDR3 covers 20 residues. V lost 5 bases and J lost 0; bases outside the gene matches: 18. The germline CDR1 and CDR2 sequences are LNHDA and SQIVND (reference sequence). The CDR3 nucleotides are TGTGCCAGTAGTGTACGGTTAGGACAGGGCCAACTCTATAGCAATCAGCCCCAGCATTTT. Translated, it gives CASSVRLGQGQLYSNQPQHF.

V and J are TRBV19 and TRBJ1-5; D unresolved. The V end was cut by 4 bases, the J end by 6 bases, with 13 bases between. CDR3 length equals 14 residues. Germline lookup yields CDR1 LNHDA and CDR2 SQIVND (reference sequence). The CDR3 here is CASSRNQAGQPQHF. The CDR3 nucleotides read TGTGCCAGTAGTAGAAACCAGGCAGGTCAGCCCCAGCATTTT.

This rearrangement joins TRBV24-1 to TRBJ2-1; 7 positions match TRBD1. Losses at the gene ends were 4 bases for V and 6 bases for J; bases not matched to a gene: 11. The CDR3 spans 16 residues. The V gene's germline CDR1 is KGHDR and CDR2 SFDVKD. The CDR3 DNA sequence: TGTGCCACCAGTGACACCGGGACAGATGGGGCCAATGAGCAGTTCTTC. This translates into CATSDTGTDGANEQFF.

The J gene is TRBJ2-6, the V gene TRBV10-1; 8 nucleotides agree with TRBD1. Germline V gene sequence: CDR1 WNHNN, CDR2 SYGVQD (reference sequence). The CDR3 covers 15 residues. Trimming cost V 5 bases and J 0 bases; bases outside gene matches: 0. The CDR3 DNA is TGCGCCAGCAGTACAGGGGGCTCTGGGGCCAACGTCCTGACTTTC. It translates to CASSTGGSGANVLTF.

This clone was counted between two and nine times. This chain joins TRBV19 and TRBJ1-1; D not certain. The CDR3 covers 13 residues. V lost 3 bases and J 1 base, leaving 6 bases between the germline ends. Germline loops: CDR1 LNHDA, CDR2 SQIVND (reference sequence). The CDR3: CASSISGNTEAFF. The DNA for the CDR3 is TGTGCCAGTAGTATCTCGGGGAACACTGAAGCTTTCTTT.

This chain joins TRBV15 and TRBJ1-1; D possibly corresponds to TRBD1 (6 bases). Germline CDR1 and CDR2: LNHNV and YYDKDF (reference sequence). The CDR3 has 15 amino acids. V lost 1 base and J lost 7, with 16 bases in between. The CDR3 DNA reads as TGTGCCACCAGCAGAGGGGGGACAACGAGCGATGAAGCTTTCTTT. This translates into CATSRGGTTSDEAFF.

The CDR3 sequence: CASSSTGSETQYF. The CDR3 coding sequence is TGCGCCAGCAGCTCGACAGGGTCGGAGACCCAGTACTTC. The V gene is TRBV5-1, the J gene TRBJ2-5; the match to TRBD1 covers 7 bases. Unmatched junction bases numbered 4, after V lost 3 bases and J lost 5 bases. The germline V gene encodes CDR1 SGHRS and CDR2 YFSETQ. The CDR3 is 13 residues long.

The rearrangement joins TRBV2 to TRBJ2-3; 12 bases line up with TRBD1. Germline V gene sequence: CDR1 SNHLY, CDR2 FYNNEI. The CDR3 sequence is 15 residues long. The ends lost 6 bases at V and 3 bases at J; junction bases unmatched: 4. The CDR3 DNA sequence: TGTGCCAGCAGGGGACAGGGGGCGCCGACAGATACGCAGTATTTT. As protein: CASRGQGAPTDTQYF.

The DNA of the CDR3 is TGTGCCAGCACCTCCCCCGGGGATGGGCCTCAAGAGACCCAGTACTTC. Translation gives CASTSPGDGPQETQYF. The chain is built from TRBV11-2 and TRBJ2-5; a weak D match, TRBD2 (5 bases). Germline V gene data show CDR1 as SGHAT and CDR2 as FQNNGV. The CDR3 has 16 residues. V lost 7 bases to trimming and J lost 2 bases, with 20 bases between them. Complete variable domain (other parts from reference TRBV11-2 and TRBJ2-5): EAGVAQSPRYKIIEKRQSVAFWCNPISGHATLYWYQQILGQGPKLLIQFQNNGVVDDSQLPKDRFSAERLKGVDSTLKIQPAKLEDSAVYLCASTSPGDGPQETQYFGPGTRLLVL.

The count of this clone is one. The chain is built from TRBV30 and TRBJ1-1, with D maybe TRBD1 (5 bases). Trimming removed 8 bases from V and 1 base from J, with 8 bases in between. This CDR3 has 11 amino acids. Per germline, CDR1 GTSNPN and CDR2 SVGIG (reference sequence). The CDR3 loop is CAHGQNTEAFF. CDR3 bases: TGTGCCCACGGACAGAACACTGAAGCTTTCTTT. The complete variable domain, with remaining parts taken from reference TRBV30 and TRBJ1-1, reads SQTIHQWPATLVQPVGSPLSLECTVEGTSNPNLYWYRQAAGRGLQLLFYSVGIGQISSEVPQNLSASRPQDRQFILSSKKLLLSDSGFYLCAHGQNTEAFFGQGTRLTVV.

DNA of the CDR3: TGTGCCAGCAGCTCACCCCGGACAGGCGATCAGCCCCAGCATTTT. Protein: CASSSPRTGDQPQHF. This rearrangement joins TRBV11-2 to TRBJ1-5; 7 bases map to TRBD1. The CDR3 spans 15 residues. The V and J ends lost 4 bases and 5 bases, in that order; junction bases with no gene match: 8. Germline V gene sequence: CDR1 SGHAT, CDR2 FQNNGV.

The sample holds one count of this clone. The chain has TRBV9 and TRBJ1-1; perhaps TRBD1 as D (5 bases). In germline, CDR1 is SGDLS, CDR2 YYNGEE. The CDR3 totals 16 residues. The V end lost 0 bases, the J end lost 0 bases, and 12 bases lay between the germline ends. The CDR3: CASSVGAAGVNTEAFF. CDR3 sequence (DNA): TGTGCCAGCAGCGTAGGTGCTGCGGGGGTGAACACTGAAGCTTTCTTT.

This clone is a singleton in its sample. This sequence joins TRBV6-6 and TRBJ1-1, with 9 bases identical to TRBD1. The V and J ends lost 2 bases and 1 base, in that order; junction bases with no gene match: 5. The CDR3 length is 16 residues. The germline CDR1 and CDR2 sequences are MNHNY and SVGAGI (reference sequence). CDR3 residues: CASSYQRGQGNTEAFF. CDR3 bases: TGTGCCAGCAGTTACCAGCGGGGACAGGGGAACACTGAAGCTTTCTTT.

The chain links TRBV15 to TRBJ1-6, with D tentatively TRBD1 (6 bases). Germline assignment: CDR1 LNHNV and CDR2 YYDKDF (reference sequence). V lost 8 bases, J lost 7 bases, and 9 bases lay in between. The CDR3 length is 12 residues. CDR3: CATGGSNSPLHF. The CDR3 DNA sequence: TGTGCCACCGGGGGCTCGAATTCACCCCTCCACTTT.

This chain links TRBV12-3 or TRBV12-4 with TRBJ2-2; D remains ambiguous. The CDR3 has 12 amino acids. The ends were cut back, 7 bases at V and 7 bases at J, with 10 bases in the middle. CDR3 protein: CASTPPRGELFF. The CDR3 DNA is TGTGCCAGCACCCCACCGCGCGGGGAGCTGTTTTTT.

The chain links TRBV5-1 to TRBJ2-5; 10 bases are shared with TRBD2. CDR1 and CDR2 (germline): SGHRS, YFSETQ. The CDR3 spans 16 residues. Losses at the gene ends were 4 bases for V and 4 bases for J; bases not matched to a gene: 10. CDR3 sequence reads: CASSVASGSTVETQYF. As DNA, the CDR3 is TGCGCCAGCAGCGTGGCTAGCGGGAGCACCGTAGAGACCCAGTACTTC.

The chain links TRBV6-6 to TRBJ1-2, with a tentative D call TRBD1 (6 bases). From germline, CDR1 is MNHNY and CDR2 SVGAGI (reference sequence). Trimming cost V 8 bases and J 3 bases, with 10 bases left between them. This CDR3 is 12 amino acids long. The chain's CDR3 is CASEQGDYGYTF. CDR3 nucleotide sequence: TGTGCCAGCGAACAGGGCGACTATGGCTACACCTTC.

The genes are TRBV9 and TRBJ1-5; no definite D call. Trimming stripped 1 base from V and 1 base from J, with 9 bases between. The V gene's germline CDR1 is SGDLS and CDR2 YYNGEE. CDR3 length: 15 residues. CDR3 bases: TGTGCCAGCAGCGTAAGTGGGCAGAGCAATCAGCCCCAGCATTTT. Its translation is CASSVSGQSNQPQHF.

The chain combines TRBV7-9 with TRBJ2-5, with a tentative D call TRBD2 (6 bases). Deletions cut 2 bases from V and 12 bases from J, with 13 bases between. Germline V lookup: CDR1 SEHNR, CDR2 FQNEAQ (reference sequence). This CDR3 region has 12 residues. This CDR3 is CASSLRASVKYF. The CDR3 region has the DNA TGTGCCAGCAGCTTAAGGGCTAGCGTGAAGTACTTC.

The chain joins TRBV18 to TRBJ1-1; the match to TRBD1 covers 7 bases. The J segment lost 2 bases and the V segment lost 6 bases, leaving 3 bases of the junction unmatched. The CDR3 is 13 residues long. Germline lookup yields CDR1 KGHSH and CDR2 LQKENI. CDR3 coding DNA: TGTGCCAGCTCCCACAGGGGTAACACTGAAGCTTTCTTT. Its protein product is CASSHRGNTEAFF.